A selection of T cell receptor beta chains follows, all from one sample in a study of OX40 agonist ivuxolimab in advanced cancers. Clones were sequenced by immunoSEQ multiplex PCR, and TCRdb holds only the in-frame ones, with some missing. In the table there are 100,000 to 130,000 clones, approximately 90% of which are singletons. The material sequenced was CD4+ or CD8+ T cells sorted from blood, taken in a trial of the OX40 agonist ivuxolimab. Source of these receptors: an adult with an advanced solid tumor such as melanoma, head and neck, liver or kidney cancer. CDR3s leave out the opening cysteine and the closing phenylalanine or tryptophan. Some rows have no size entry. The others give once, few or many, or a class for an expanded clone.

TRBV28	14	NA	ASSLFAQTQDQPQH
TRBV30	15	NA	AWSGAGAVPTYNEQF
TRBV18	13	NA	ASSLEGGIYNEQF
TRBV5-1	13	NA	ASSSVAGGTYEQY
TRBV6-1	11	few	ASSVGGGTEAF
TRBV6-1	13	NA	ASSEVETRFYEQY
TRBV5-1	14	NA	ASSWGGTGGINEQY
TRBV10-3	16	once	AISAKSDGTSGPSEQY
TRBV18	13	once	ASSLGTASNQPQH
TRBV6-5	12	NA	ASRPGQGARLLF
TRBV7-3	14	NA	ASSLWPGLAGGEQY
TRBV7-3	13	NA	ASSLMASPYNEQF
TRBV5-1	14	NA	ASSLALDRDYDTIY
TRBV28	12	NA	ASSSHGGRETQY
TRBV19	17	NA	ASSTNSRDRVSGANVLT
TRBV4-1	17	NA	ASSQNAGTRAELFYGYT
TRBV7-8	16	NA	ASSPLLAGGLHSETQY
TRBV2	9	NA	ASDDGDTQY
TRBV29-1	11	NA	SVSGTNSYEQY
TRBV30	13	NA	AWRLTAGGYNEQF